This record covers a single T cell receptor (beta chain). Its specificity is unknown. This sample stems from a study of OX40 agonist ivuxolimab in advanced cancers. As for the study in general: The dose-escalation group included hepatocellular carcinoma, melanoma, renal cell carcinoma and head and neck cancer. General study findings and limits: In the 0.1-3.0 mg/kg groups, partial responders showed among the lowest expansion. Antigen specificity of clonally expanded peripheral T cells was not established.

The CDR3 contains 15 residues. Germline CDR1 is PRHDT and CDR2 is FYEKMQ (reference sequence). Trimming took 3 bases from V and 5 from J; bases not matched to a gene: 6. Sequencing used immunoSEQ multiplex PCR; TCRdb keeps in-frame clones, though not all of them. The sample includes tens of thousands of clones, 92% of them seen just once. This chain uses TRBV13 with TRBJ2-3; 9 nucleotides align to TRBD2. This receptor was taken from an adult with an advanced solid tumor such as melanoma, head and neck, liver or kidney cancer. Sequenced here: CD4+ or CD8+ T cells sorted from blood, sampled in a trial of the OX40 agonist ivuxolimab. The CDR3 reads CASSLPGLARDTQYF. The CDR3 nucleotides read TGTGCCAGCAGCTTGCCGGGACTAGCTAGAGATACGCAGTATTTT.